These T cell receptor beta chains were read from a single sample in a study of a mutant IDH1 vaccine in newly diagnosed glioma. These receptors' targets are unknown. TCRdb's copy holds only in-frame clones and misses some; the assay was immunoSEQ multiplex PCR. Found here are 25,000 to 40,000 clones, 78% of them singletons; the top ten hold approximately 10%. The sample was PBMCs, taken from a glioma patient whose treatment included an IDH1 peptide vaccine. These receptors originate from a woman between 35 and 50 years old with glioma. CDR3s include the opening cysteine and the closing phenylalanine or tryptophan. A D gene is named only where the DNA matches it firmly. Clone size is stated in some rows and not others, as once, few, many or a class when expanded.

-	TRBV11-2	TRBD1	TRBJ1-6	CASSSDRGANSPLHF	TGTGCCAGCAGCTCGGACAGGGGGGCCAATTCACCCCTCCACTTT
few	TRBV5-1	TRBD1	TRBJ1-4	CASSLEQGANEKLFF	TGCGCCAGCAGCTTGGAACAGGGGGCAAATGAAAAACTGTTTTTT
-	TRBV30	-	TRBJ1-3	CACLTLGLSGNTIYF	TGTGCCTGTTTAACCCTGGGGCTTTCTGGAAACACCATATATTTT
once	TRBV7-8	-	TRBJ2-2	CASSSLRDNSNTGELFF	TGTGCCAGCAGCTCCCTCCGGGACAACTCGAACACCGGGGAGCTGTTTTTT
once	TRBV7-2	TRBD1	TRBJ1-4	CASSRLDRGPNEKLFF	TGTGCCAGCAGCCGTTTAGACAGGGGGCCGAATGAAAAACTGTTTTTT
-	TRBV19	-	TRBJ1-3	CATPYGNTIYF	TGTGCTACCCCCTATGGAAACACCATATATTTT
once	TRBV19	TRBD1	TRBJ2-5	CASSVTGGQETQYF	TGTGCCAGTAGTGTCACAGGGGGCCAAGAGACCCAGTACTTC
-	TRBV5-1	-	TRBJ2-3	CASSYVGTTDTQYF	TGCGCCAGCAGCTATGTAGGGACCACAGATACGCAGTATTTT
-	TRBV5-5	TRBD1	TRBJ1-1	CASSLVGQGAYNTEAFF	TGTGCCAGCAGCTTGGTGGGACAGGGGGCTTACAACACTGAAGCTTTCTTT
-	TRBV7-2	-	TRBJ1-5	CASSSKGGGNQPQHF	TGTGCCAGCAGCTCGAAGGGGGGCGGCAATCAGCCCCAGCATTTT
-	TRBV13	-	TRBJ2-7	CASSFNHEQYF	TGTGCCAGCAGCTTTAACCACGAGCAGTACTTC
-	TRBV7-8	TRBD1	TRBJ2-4	CASSPRDRANIQYF	TGTGCCAGCAGCCCGCGGGACAGGGCAAACATTCAGTACTTC
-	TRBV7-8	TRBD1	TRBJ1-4	CASSPERTGGEKLFF	TGTGCCAGCAGCCCTGAGAGGACAGGGGGTGAAAAACTGTTTTTT
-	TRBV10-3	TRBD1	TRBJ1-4	CASTGGAEDEKLFF	TGTGCCAGTACAGGGGGCGCCGAGGATGAAAAACTGTTTTTT
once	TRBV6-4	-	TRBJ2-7	CASSFFIDEQYF	TGTGCCAGCTCCTTCTTTATCGACGAGCAGTACTTC
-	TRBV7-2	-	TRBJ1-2	CASSPGAGAPYGYTF	TGTGCCAGCAGCCCAGGGGCAGGGGCGCCCTATGGCTACACCTTC
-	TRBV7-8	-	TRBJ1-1	CASSLGGRWGTEAFF	TGTGCCAGCAGCTTAGGAGGGAGATGGGGCACTGAAGCTTTCTTT
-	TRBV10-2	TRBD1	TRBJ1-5	CASTPGVGGGQPQHF	TGCGCCAGCACCCCTGGGGTAGGGGGCGGTCAGCCCCAGCATTTT
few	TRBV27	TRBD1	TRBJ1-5	CASSFGTGYQPQHF	TGTGCCAGCAGTTTCGGGACAGGATATCAGCCCCAGCATTTT
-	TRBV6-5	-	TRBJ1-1	CASSYSIRNTEAFF	TGTGCCAGCAGTTACTCGATCCGGAACACTGAAGCTTTCTTT
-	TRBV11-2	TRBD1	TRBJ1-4	CASSFVGQGYEKLFF	TGTGCCAGCAGCTTTGTGGGACAGGGTTATGAAAAACTGTTTTTT
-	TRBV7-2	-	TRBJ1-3	CASSPTAYSSGNTIYF	TGTGCCAGCAGCCCGACAGCCTACTCCTCTGGAAACACCATATATTTT
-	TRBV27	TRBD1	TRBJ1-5	CASSLSQGHQPQHF	TGTGCCAGCAGTTTATCACAGGGGCATCAGCCCCAGCATTTT
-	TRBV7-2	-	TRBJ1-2	CAGRSWRGGYTF	TGTGCCGGACGATCGTGGCGCGGGGGCTACACCTTC
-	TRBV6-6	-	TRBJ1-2	CASSPGTSRGYTF	TGTGCCAGCAGTCCGGGGACCTCGCGAGGCTACACCTTC
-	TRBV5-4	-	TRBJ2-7	CASSPDRRLHEQYF	TGTGCCAGCAGCCCCGACAGGAGACTCCACGAGCAGTACTTC
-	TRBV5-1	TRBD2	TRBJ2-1	CASRLAGAYNEQFF	TGCGCCAGCAGGTTAGCGGGGGCTTACAATGAGCAGTTCTTC
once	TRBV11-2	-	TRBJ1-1	CASSPGGGRFGAFF	TGTGCCAGCAGCCCCGGGGGGGGAAGATTTGGAGCTTTCTTT
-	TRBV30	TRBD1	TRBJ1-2	CACPLAGTVYGYTF	TGTGCCTGTCCCCTTGCGGGGACAGTTTATGGCTACACCTTC
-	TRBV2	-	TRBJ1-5	CASSEGQEIRPQHF	TGTGCCAGCAGTGAGGGGCAGGAGATAAGGCCCCAGCATTTT
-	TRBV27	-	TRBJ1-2	CASRSSYGYTF	TGTGCCAGCAGGTCAAGCTATGGCTACACCTTC
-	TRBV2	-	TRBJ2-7	CASIGENSGVFHEQYF	TGTGCCAGCATCGGGGAGAACTCGGGGGTCTTCCACGAGCAGTACTTC
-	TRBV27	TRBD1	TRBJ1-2	CASSSGQGSGGYTF	TGTGCCAGCAGTTCCGGACAGGGATCCGGCGGCTACACCTTC
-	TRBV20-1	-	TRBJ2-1	CSASGAREQFF	TGCAGTGCCTCGGGGGCTAGAGAGCAGTTCTTC
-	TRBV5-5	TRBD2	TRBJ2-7	CASSPRGGPLEQYF	TGTGCCAGCAGCCCGCGGGGGGGCCCCCTCGAGCAGTACTTC
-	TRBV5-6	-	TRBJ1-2	CASSLVRLNYGYTF	TGTGCCAGCAGCTTGGTAAGGCTAAACTATGGCTACACCTTC
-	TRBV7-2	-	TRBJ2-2	CASSPDQRILMNTGELFF	TGTGCCAGCAGCCCGGACCAGCGGATCCTCATGAACACCGGGGAGCTGTTTTTT
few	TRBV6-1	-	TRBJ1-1	CASSAAYMNTEAFF	TGTGCCAGCAGTGCGGCATACATGAACACTGAAGCTTTCTTT
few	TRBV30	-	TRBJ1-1	CAWSVRGTTEAFF	TGTGCCTGGAGTGTACGGGGAACCACTGAAGCTTTCTTT
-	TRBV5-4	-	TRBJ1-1	CASSLAGGTTEAFF	TGTGCCAGCAGCTTGGCCGGGGGTACCACTGAAGCTTTCTTT
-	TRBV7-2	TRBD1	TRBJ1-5	CASSSRPGTGYSNQPQHF	TGTGCCAGCAGCTCGCGTCCCGGGACAGGATATAGCAATCAGCCCCAGCATTTT
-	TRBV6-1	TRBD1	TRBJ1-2	CASSERQGALGYTF	TGTGCCAGCAGTGAACGGCAGGGGGCACTGGGCTACACCTTC
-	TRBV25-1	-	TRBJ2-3	CASSDPYSGTQYF	TGTGCCAGCAGTGACCCTTATAGCGGTACGCAGTATTTT
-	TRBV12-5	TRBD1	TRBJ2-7	CASGLGQGAYEQYF	TGTGCTAGTGGTCTCGGACAGGGAGCCTACGAGCAGTACTTC
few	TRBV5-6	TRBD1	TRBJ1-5	CASSLKGQSFSNQPQHF	TGTGCCAGCAGCTTGAAGGGACAGTCTTTTAGCAATCAGCCCCAGCATTTT